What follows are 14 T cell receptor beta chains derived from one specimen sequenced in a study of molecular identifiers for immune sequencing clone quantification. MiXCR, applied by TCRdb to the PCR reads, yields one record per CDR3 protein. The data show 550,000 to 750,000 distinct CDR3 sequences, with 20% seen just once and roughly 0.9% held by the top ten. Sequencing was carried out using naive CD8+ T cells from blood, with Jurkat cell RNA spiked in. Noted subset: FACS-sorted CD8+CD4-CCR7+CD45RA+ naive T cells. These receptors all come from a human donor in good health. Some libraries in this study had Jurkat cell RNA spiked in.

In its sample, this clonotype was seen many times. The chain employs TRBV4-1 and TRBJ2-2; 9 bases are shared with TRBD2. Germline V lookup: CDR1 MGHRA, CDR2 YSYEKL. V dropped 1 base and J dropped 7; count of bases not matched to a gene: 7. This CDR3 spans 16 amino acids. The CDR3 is CASSQAPGLADGELFF. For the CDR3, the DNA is TGCGCCAGCAGCCAAGCGCCGGGACTAGCTGACGGGGAGCTGTTTTTT.

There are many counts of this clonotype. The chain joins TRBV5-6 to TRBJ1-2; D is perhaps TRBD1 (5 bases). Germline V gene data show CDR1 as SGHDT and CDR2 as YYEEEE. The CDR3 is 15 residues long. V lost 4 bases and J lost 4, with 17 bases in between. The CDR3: CASSPLGELSYGYTF. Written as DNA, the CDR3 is TGTGCCAGCAGCCCACTAGGGGAACTCAGCTATGGCTACACCTTC.

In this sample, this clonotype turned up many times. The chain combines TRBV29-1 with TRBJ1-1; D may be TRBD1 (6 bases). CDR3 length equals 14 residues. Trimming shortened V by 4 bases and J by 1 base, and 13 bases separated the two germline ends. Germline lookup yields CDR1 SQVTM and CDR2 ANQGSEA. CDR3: CSVAGTTKNTEAFF. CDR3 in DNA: TGCAGCGTTGCCGGGACAACTAAGAACACTGAAGCTTTCTTT.

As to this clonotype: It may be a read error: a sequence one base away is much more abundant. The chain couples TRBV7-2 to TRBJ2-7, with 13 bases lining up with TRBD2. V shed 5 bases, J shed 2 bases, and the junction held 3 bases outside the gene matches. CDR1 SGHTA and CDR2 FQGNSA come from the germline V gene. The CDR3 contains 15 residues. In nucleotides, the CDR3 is TGTACCAGCAGCACGACTAGCGGGAGGACCTACGAGCAGTACTTC. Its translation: CTSSTTSGRTYEQYF. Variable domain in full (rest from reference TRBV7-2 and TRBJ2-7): GAGVSQSPSNKVTEKGKDVELRCDPISGHTALYWYRQSLGQGLEFLIYFQGNSAPDKSGLPSDRFSAERTGGSVSTLTIQRTQQEDSAVYLCTSSTTSGRTYEQYFGPGTRLTVT.

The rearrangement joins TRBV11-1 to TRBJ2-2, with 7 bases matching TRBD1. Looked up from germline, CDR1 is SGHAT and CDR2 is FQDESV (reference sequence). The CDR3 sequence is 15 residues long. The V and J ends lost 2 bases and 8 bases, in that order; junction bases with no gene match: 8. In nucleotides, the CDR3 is TGTGCCAGCAGCTTATACACAGGGGAAGAGGGGGAGCTGTTTTTT. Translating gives CASSLYTGEEGELFF.

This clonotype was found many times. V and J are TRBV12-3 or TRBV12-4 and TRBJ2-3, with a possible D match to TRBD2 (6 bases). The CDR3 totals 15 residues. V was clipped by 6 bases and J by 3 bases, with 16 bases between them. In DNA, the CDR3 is TGTGCCAGCAGCGGAAAGCGGGCGCCAACAGATACGCAGTATTTT. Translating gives CASSGKRAPTDTQYF.

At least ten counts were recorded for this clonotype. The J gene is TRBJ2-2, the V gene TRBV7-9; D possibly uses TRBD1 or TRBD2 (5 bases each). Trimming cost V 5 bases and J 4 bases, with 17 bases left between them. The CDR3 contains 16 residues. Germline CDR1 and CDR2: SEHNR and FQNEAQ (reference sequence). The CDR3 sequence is CASSHPPEGTTGELFF. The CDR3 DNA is TGTGCCAGCAGCCACCCCCCCGAGGGGACCACCGGGGAGCTGTTTTTT. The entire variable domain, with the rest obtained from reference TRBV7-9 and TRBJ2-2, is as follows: DTGVSQNPRHKITKRGQNVTFRCDPISEHNRLYWYRQTLGQGPEFLTYFQNEAQLEKSRLLSDRFSAERPKGSFSTLEIQRTEQGDSAMYLCASSHPPEGTTGELFFGEGSRLTVL.

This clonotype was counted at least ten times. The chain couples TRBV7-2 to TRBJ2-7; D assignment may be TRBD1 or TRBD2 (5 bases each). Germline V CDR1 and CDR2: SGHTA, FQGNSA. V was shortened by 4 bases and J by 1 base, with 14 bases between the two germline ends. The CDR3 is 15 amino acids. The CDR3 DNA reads TGTGCCAGCAGCTCGCGACGGGACCGTTCCTACGAGCAGTACTTC. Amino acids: CASSSRRDRSYEQYF.

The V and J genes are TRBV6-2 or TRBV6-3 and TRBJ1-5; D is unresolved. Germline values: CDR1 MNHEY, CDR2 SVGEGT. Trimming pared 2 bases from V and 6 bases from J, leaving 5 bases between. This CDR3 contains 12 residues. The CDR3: CASSYQRQPQHF. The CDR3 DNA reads TGTGCCAGCAGTTACCAACGTCAGCCCCAGCATTTT.

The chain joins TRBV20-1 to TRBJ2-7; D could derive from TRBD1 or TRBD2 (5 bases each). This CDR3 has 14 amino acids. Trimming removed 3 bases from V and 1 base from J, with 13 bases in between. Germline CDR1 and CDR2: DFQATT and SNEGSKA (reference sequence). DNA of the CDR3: TGCAGTGCTAGCGGCCAGAGGGGATCCTACGAGCAGTACTTC. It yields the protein CSASGQRGSYEQYF.

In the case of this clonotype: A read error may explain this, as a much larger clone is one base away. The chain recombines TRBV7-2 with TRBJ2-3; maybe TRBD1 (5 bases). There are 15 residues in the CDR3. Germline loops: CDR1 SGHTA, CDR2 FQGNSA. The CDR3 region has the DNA TGTGCCAGCAGCTTGCTGGCTACCCTCACAGGTACGCAGTATTTT. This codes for CASSLLATLTGTQYF.

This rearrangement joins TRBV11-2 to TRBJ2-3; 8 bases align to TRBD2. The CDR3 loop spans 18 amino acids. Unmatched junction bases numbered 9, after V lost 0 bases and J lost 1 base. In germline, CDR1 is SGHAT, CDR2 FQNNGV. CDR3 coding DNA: TGTGCCAGCAGCTTAGATCTAGGGCGAGCGGGAGGCACAGATACGCAGTATTTT. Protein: CASSLDLGRAGGTDTQYF.

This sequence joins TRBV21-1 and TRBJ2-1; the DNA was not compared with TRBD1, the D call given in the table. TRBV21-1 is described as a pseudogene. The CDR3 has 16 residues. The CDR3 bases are TGTGCCAGCAGCAAATGGTGCCCCCGTGAACGGGGGGAGCAGTTCTTC. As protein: CASSKWCPRERGEQFF.

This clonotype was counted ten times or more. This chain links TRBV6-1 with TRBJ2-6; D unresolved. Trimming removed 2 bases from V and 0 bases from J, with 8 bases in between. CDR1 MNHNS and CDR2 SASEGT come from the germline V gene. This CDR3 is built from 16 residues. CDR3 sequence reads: CASSEFVGSGANVLTF. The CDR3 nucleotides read TGTGCCAGCAGTGAATTTGTGGGCTCTGGGGCCAACGTCCTGACTTTC.